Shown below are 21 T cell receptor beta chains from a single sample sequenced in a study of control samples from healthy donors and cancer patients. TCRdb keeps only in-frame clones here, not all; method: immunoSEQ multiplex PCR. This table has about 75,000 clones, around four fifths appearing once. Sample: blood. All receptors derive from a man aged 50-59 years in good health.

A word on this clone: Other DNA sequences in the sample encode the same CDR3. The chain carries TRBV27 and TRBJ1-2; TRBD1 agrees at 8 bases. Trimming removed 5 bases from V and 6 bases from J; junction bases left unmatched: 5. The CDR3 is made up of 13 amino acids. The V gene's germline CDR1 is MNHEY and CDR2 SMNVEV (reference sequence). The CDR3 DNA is TGTGCCAGCAGTATGACAGGGGAAAATGGCTACACCTTC. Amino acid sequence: CASSMTGENGYTF.

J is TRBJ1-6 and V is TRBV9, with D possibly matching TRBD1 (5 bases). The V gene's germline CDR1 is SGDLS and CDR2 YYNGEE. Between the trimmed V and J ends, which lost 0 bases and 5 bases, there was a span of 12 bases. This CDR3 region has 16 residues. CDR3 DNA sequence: TGTGCCAGCAGCGTAGCTGGGGGGATTAATAATTCACCCCTCCACTTT. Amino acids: CASSVAGGINNSPLHF.

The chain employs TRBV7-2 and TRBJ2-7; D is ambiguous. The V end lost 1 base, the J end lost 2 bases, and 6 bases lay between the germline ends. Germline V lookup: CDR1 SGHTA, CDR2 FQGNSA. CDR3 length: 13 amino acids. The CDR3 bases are TGTGCCAGCAGCTTAGTTTTCCCCTACGAGCAGTACTTC. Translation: CASSLVFPYEQYF.

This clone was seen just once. As DNA, the CDR3 is TGCGCCAGCAGCCAAGAAGATCGCTCCTACAATGAGCAGTTCTTC. It translates to CASSQEDRSYNEQFF. The chain couples TRBV4-1 to TRBJ2-1; no firm D call. The germline V gene has CDR1 MGHRA and CDR2 YSYEKL. The V and J ends lost 0 bases and 0 bases respectively, with 6 bases between them. The CDR3 loop spans 15 amino acids.

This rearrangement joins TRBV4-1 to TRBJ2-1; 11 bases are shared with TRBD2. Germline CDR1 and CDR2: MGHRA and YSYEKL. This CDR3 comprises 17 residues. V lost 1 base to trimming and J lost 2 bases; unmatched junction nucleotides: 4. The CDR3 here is CASSQGGSGRAYNEQFF. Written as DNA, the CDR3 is TGCGCCAGCAGCCAAGGGGGTAGCGGGAGGGCCTACAATGAGCAGTTCTTC.

The DNA for the CDR3 is TGTGCCAGCAGCTCCTATTCCGGGACACTAAGCTCCTACGAGCAGTACTTC. Translated, it gives CASSSYSGTLSSYEQYF. This chain links TRBV11-2 with TRBJ2-7; TRBD1 is a possible D gene (6 bases). The CDR3 covers 17 residues. Trimming removed 4 bases at V and 0 bases at J, with 19 bases between. The germline CDR1 and CDR2 sequences are SGHAT and FQNNGV.

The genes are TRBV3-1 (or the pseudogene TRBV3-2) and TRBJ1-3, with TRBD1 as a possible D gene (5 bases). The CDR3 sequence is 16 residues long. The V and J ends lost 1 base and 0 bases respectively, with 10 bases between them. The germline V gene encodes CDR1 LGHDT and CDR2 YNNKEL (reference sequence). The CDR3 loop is CASSQGGPLSGNTIYF. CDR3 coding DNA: TGTGCCAGCAGCCAAGGGGGCCCGCTCTCTGGAAACACCATATATTTT.

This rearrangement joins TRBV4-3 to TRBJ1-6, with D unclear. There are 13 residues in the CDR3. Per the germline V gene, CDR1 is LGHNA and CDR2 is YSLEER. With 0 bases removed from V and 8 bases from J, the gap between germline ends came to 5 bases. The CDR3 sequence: CASSQDPDSPLHF. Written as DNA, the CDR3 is TGCGCCAGCAGCCAAGATCCGGATTCACCCCTCCACTTT.

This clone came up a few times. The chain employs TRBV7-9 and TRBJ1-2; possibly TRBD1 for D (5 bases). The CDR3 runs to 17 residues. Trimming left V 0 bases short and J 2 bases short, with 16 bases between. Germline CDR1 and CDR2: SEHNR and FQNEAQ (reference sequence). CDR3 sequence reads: CASSLAGGLRANYGYTF. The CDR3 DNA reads TGTGCCAGCAGCTTAGCGGGGGGTTTGAGGGCCAACTATGGCTACACCTTC.

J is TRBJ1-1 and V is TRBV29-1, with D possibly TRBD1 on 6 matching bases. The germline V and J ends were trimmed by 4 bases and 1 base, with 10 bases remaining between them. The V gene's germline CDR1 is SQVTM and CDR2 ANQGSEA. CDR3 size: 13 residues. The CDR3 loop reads CSVARQENTEAFF. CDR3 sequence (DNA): TGCAGCGTTGCCCGACAGGAGAACACTGAAGCTTTCTTT. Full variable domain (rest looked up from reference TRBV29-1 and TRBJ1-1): SAVISQKPSRDICQRGTSLTIQCQVDSQVTMMFWYRQQPGQSLTLIATANQGSEATYESGFVIDKFPISRPNLTFSTLTVSNMSPEDSSIYLCSVARQENTEAFFGQGTRLTVV.

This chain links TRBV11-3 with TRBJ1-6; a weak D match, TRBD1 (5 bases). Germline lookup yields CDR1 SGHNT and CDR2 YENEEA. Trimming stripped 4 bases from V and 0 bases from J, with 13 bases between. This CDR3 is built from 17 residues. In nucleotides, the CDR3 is TGTGCCAGCAGCTCAGACAGCCCCGGCTCCTATAATTCACCCCTCCACTTT. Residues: CASSSDSPGSYNSPLHF.

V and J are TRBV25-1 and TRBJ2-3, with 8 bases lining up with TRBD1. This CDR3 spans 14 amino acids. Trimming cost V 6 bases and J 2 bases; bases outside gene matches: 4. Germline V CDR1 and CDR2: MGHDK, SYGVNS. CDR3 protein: CASSRTGSTDTQYF. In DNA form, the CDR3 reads TGTGCCAGCAGCAGGACAGGGTCCACAGATACGCAGTATTTT. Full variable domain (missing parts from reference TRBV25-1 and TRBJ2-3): EADIYQTPRYLVIGTGKKITLECSQTMGHDKMYWYQQDPGMELHLIHYSYGVNSTEKGDLSSESTVSRIRTEHFPLTLESARPSHTSQYLCASSRTGSTDTQYFGPGTRLTVL.

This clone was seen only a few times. CDR3 protein: CASSLRDRSMSGYTF. DNA for the CDR3: TGCGCCAGCAGCCTCCGGGACCGAAGCATGAGTGGCTACACCTTC. J is TRBJ1-2 and V is TRBV5-1, with a tentative D call TRBD1 (5 bases). Germline V lookup: CDR1 SGHRS, CDR2 YFSETQ. Trimming shortened V by 4 bases and J by 7 bases, and 20 bases separated the two germline ends. This CDR3 comprises 15 residues.

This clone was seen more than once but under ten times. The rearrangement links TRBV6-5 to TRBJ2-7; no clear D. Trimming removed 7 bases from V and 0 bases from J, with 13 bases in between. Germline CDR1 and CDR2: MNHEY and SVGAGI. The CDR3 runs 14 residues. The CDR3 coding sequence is TGTGCCAGCACCCCTACGGTCGTCTCCTACGAGCAGTACTTC. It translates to CASTPTVVSYEQYF.

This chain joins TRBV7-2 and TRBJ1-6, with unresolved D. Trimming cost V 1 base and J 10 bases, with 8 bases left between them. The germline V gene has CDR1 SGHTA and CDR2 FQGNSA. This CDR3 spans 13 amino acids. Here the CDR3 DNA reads TGTGCCAGCAGCTTAGAGTTGCGGTCACCCCTCCACTTT. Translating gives CASSLELRSPLHF. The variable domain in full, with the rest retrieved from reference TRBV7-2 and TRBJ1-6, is GAGVSQSPSNKVTEKGKDVELRCDPISGHTALYWYRQSLGQGLEFLIYFQGNSAPDKSGLPSDRFSAERTGGSVSTLTIQRTQQEDSAVYLCASSLELRSPLHFGNGTRLTVT.

CDR3 coding DNA: TGTGCCAGCGGCAGGGGGCGCAGCACTGAAGCTTTCTTT. Translated: CASGRGRSTEAFF. The rearrangement joins TRBV7-2 to TRBJ1-1; TRBD1 aligns across 8 bases. This CDR3 has 13 amino acids. Germline CDR1 reads SGHTA; CDR2 reads FQGNSA. V lost 8 bases, J lost 4 bases, and 6 bases stayed unmatched.

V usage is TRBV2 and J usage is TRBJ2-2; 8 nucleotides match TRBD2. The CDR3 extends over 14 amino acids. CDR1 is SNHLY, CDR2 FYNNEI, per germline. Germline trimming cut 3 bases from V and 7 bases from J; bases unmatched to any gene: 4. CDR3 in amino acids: CASSDPGLDGELFF. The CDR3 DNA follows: TGTGCCAGCAGTGATCCGGGACTAGACGGGGAGCTGTTTTTT.

CDR3 residues: CASSLKAGSTDTQYF. The CDR3 DNA is TGTGCCAGCAGCTTAAAGGCGGGAAGCACAGATACGCAGTATTTT. V and J are TRBV7-2 and TRBJ2-3; tentatively, D is TRBD2 (6 bases). Germline assignment: CDR1 SGHTA and CDR2 FQGNSA. V was cut by 2 bases and J by 0 bases, with 9 bases left in between. The CDR3 length is 15 residues.

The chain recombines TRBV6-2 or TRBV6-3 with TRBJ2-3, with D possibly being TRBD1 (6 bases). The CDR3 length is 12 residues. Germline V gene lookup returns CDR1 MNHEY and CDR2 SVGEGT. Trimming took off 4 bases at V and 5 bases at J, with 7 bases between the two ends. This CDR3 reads CASSWGRDTQYF. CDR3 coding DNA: TGTGCCAGCAGTTGGGGGCGAGATACGCAGTATTTT.

In DNA form, the CDR3 reads TGTGCCAGCAGTTTGAGGACGGAAAACTATGGCTACACCTTC. Its protein is CASSLRTENYGYTF. The rearrangement uses TRBV28 and TRBJ1-2; no reliable D call. The ends were cut back, 3 bases at V and 2 bases at J, with 10 bases in the middle. CDR3 length: 14 amino acids. Germline V gene lookup returns CDR1 MDHEN and CDR2 SYDVKM.

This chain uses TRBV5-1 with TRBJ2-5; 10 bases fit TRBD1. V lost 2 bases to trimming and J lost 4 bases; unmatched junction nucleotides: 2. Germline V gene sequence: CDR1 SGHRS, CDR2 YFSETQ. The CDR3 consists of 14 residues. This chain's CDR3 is CASSFGDRGETQYF. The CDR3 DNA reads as TGCGCCAGCAGCTTCGGGGACAGGGGAGAGACCCAGTACTTC. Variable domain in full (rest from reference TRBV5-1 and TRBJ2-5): KAGVTQTPRYLIKTRGQQVTLSCSPISGHRSVSWYQQTPGQGLQFLFEYFSETQRNKGNFPGRFSGRQFSNSRSEMNVSTLELGDSALYLCASSFGDRGETQYFGPGTRLLVL.